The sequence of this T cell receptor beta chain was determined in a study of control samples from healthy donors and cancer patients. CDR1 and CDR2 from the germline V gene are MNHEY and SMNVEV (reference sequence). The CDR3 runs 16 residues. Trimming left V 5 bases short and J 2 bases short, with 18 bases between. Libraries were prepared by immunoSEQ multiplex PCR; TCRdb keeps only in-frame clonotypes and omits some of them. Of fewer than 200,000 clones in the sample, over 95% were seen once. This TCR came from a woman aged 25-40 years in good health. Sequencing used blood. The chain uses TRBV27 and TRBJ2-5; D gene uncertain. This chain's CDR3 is CASSLYSRSYQETQYF. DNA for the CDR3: TGTGCCAGCAGTCTCTATTCGAGGAGCTATCAAGAGACCCAGTACTTC.